Described below is a single T cell receptor beta chain sequence and its context. Its specificity is unknown. This sample is drawn from a study of cytomegalovirus exposure and HLA in healthy donors. About the study: The use of the same platform for the roughly 120 validation repertoires and the roughly 670 first-cohort repertoires was reported by a later analysis.

The study, taken as a whole, reports: Despite most TCR sequences being rare, some public TCRs occurred in many donors. Altogether, 150 or so TCR beta chains were recorded as cytomegalovirus-associated. Published work reported that the classifier diagnosed cytomegalovirus status with high specificity and sensitivity.

Per germline, CDR1 SGDLS and CDR2 YYNGEE. Losses at the gene ends were 2 bases for V and 6 bases for J; bases not matched to a gene: 9. This CDR3 has 16 residues. Repertoires were generated with immunoSEQ multiplex PCR, while TCRdb's copy carries only in-frame clones and drops some. The sample gives some 130,000 clones, approximately 84% of which show up once; roughly 30% is in the top ten. Sequenced: PBMCs. The chain employs TRBV9 and TRBJ1-1; 11 bases fit TRBD1. The TCR originated in a man between 25 and 39 years old in good health and CMV-seropositive. The CDR3 loop reads CASSVGTGGKFAEAFF. The CDR3 DNA is TGTGCCAGCAGCGTCGGGACAGGGGGTAAGTTCGCTGAAGCTTTCTTT.